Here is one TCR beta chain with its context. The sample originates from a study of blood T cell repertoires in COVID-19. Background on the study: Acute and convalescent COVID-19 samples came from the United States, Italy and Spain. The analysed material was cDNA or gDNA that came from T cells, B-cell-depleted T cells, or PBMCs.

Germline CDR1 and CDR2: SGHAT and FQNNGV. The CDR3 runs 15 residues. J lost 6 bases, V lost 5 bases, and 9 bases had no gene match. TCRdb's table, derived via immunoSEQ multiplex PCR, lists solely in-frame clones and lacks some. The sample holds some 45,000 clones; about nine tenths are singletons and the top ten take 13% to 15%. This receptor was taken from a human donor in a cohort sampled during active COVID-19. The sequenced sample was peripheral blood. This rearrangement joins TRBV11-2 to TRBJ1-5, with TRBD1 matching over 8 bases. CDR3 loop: CASSPGDRTTQPQHF. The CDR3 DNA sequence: TGTGCCAGCAGCCCCGGGGACAGGACCACTCAGCCCCAGCATTTT.